The entry below describes one T cell receptor beta chain. This entry comes from a study of blood T cell repertoires in COVID-19. Across the whole study: The United States, Italy and Spain provided the acute and convalescent COVID-19 samples. In each case, the material was cDNA or gDNA derived from T cells, B-cell-depleted T cells, or PBMCs.

Methods used by the authors: Reference gene primer amplification in the assay estimated nucleated cell counts. Method: immunoSEQ multiplex PCR; TCRdb's copy keeps in-frame clones and lacks some. V and J calls and clone size follow that table, whereas D and trimming were derived from the DNA. The repertoire has around 100,000 clones, approximately 86% of them found once; the top ten carry around an eighth. Germline-derived CDR1 and CDR2 are PRHDT and FYEKMQ (reference sequence). There are 15 residues in the CDR3. The trim removed 3 bases at V and 3 bases at J, leaving 6 bases unmatched. Sequencing was performed on peripheral blood. J is TRBJ2-7 and V is TRBV13, with 9 bases aligning to TRBD1. This TCR derives from a man in his fifties with active or convalescent COVID-19. CDR3 region: CASSFRGQGYYEQYF. CDR3 DNA sequence: TGTGCCAGCAGCTTTCGGGGACAGGGTTACTACGAGCAGTACTTC.